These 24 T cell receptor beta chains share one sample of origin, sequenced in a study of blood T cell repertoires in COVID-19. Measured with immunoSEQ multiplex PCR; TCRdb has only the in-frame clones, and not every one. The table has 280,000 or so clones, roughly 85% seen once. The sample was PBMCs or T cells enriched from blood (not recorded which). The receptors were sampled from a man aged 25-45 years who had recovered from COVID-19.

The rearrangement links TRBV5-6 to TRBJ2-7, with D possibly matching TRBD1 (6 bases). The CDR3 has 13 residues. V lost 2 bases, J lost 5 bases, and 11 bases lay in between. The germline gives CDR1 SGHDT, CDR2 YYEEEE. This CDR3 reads CASSFLQGDEQYF. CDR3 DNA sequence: TGTGCCAGCAGCTTCTTACAGGGCGACGAGCAGTACTTC.

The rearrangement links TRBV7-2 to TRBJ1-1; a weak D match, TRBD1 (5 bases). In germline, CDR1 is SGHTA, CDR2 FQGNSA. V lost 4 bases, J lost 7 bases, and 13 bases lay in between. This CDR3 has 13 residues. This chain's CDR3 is CASSSRQGGEAFF. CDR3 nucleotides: TGTGCCAGCAGCTCCCGCCAGGGCGGTGAAGCTTTCTTT.

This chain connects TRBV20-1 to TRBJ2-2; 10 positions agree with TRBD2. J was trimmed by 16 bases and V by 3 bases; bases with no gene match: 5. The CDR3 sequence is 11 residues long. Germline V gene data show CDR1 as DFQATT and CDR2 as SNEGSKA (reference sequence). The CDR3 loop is CSARSSGGRFF. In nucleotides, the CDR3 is TGCAGTGCTAGGTCTAGCGGGGGCAGGTTTTTT.

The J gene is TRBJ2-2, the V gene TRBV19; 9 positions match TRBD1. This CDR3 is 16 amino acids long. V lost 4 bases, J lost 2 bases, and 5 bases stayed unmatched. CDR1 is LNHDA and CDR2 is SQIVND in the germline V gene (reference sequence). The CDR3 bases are TGTGCCAGTAGTACTGGGGACAGGGTTAACACCGGGGAGCTGTTTTTT. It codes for CASSTGDRVNTGELFF.

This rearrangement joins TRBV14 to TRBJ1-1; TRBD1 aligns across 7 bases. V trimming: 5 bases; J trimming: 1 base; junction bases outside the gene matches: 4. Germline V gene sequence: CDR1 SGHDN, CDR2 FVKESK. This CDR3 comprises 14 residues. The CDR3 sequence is CASSANRGNTEAFF. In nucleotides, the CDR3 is TGTGCCAGCAGCGCCAACAGGGGGAACACTGAAGCTTTCTTT.

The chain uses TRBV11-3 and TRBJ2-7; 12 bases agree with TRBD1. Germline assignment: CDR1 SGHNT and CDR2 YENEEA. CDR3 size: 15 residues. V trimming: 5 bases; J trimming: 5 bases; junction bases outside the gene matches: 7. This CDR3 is CASSLGGTGGDEQYF. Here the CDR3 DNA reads TGTGCCAGCAGCCTGGGCGGGACAGGGGGCGACGAGCAGTACTTC.

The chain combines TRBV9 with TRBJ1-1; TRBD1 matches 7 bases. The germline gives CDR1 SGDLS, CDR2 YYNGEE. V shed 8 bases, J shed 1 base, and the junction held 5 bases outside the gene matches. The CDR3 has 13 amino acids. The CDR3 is CARWTGQNTEAFF. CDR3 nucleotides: TGTGCCAGATGGACAGGTCAGAACACTGAAGCTTTCTTT.

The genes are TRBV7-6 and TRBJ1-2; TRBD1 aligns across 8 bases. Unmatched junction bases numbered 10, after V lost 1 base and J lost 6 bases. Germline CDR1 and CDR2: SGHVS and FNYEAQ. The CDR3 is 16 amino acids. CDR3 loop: CASSLVGRQGRHGYTF. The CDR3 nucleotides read TGTGCCAGCAGCTTAGTGGGAAGACAGGGGAGGCATGGCTACACCTTC.

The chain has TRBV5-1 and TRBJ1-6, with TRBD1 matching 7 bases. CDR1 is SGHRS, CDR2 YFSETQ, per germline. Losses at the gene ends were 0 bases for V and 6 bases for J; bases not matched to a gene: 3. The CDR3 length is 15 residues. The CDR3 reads CASSLATGSNSPLHF. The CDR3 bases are TGCGCCAGCAGCTTGGCGACAGGGAGTAATTCACCCCTCCACTTT.

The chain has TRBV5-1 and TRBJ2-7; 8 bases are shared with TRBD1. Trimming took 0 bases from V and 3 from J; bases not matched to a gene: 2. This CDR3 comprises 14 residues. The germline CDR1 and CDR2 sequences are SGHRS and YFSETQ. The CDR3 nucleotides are TGCGCCAGCAGCTTGGACAGGGGGAACTACGAGCAGTACTTC. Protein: CASSLDRGNYEQYF.

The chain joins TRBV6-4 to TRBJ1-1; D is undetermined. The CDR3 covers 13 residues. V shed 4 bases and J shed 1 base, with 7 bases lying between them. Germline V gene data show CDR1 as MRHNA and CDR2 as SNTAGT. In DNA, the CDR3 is TGTGCCAGCAGTGTTCGACAGAACACTGAAGCTTTCTTT. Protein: CASSVRQNTEAFF.

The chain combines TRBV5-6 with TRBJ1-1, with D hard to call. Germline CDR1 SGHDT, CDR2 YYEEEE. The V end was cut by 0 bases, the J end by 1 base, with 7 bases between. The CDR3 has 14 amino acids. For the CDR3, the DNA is TGTGCCAGCAGCTTGGGACTTAAGAACACTGAAGCTTTCTTT. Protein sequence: CASSLGLKNTEAFF.

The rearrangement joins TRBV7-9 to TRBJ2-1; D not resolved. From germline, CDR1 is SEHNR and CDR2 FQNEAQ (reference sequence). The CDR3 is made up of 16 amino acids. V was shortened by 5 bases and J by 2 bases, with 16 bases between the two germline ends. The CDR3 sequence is CASSPTRLAPYNEQFF. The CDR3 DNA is TGTGCCAGCAGCCCGACTCGACTCGCCCCCTACAATGAGCAGTTCTTC.

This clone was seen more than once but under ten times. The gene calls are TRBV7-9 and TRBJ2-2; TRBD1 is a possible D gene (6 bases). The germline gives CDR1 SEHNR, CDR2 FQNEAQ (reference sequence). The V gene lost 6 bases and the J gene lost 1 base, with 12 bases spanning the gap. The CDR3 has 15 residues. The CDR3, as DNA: TGTGCCAGCAGACCACAGGGCCTGAACACCGGGGAGCTGTTTTTT. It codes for CASRPQGLNTGELFF.

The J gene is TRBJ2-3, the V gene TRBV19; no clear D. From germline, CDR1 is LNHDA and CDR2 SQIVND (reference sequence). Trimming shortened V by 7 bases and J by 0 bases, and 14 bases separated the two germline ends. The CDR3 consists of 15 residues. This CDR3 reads CASTNSRASTDTQYF. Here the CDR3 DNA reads TGTGCCAGTACAAACAGCCGCGCTAGCACAGATACGCAGTATTTT. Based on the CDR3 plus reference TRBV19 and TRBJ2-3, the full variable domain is DGGITQSPKYLFRKEGQNVTLSCEQNLNHDAMYWYRQDPGQGLRLIYYSQIVNDFQKGDIAEGYSVSREKKESFPLTVTSAQKNPTAFYLCASTNSRASTDTQYFGPGTRLTVL.

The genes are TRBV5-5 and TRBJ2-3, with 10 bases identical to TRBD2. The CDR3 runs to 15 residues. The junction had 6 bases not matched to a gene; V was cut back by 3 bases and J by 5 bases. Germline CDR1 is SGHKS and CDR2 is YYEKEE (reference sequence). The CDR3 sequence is CASSSGLANLDTQYF. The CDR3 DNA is TGTGCCAGCAGCTCGGGACTAGCGAACCTAGATACGCAGTATTTT. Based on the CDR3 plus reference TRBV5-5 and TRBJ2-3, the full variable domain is DAGVTQSPTHLIKTRGQQVTLRCSPISGHKSVSWYQQVLGQGPQFIFQYYEKEERGRGNFPDRFSARQFPNYSSELNVNALLLGDSALYLCASSSGLANLDTQYFGPGTRLTVL.

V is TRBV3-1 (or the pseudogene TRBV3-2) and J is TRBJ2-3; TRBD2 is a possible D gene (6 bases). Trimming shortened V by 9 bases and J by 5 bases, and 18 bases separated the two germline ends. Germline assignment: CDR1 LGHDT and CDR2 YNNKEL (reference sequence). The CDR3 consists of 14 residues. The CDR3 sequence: CASSQGAGGDTQYF. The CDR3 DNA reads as TGTGCCAGTTCTCAAGGGGCCGGGGGAGATACGCAGTATTTT.

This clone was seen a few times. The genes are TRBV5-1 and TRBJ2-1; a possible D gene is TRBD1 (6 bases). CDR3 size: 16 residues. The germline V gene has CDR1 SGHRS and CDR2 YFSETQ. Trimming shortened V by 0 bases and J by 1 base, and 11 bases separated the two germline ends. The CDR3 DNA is TGCGCCAGCAGCTTGGAGGGACAACTATCCTACAATGAGCAGTTCTTC. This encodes CASSLEGQLSYNEQFF. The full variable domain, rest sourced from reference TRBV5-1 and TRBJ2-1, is KAGVTQTPRYLIKTRGQQVTLSCSPISGHRSVSWYQQTPGQGLQFLFEYFSETQRNKGNFPGRFSGRQFSNSRSEMNVSTLELGDSALYLCASSLEGQLSYNEQFFGPGTRLTVL.

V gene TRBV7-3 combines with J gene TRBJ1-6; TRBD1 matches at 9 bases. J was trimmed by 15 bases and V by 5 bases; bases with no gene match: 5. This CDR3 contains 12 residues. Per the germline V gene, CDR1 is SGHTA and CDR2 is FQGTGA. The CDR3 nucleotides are TGTGCCAGCAGCAGGGACAGGGAGGTCCTCCACTTT. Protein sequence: CASSRDREVLHF.

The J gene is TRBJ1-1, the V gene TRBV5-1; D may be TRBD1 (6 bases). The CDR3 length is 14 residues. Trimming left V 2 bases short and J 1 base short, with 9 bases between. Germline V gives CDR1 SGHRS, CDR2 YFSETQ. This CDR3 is CASSFETGNTEAFF. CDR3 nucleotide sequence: TGCGCCAGCAGCTTTGAGACAGGGAACACTGAAGCTTTCTTT. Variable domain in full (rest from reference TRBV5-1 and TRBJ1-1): KAGVTQTPRYLIKTRGQQVTLSCSPISGHRSVSWYQQTPGQGLQFLFEYFSETQRNKGNFPGRFSGRQFSNSRSEMNVSTLELGDSALYLCASSFETGNTEAFFGQGTRLTVV.

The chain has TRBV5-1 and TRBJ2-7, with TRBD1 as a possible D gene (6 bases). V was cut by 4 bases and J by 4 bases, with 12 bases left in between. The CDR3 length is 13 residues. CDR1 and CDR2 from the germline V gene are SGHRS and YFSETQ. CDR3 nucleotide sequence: TGCGCCAGCAGCCAGGGGCAACTATACGAGCAGTACTTC. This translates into CASSQGQLYEQYF.

The CDR3 DNA reads TGTGCCAGTGGCCGGACAGAAAGCAATCAGCCCCAGCATTTT. Protein product: CASGRTESNQPQHF. The chain employs TRBV19 and TRBJ1-5; TRBD1 might be the D (6 bases). CDR1 and CDR2 (germline): LNHDA, SQIVND (reference sequence). The ends were cut back, 8 bases at V and 1 base at J, with 12 bases in the middle. The CDR3 spans 14 residues. Complete variable domain (other parts from reference TRBV19 and TRBJ1-5): DGGITQSPKYLFRKEGQNVTLSCEQNLNHDAMYWYRQDPGQGLRLIYYSQIVNDFQKGDIAEGYSVSREKKESFPLTVTSAQKNPTAFYLCASGRTESNQPQHFGDGTRLSIL.

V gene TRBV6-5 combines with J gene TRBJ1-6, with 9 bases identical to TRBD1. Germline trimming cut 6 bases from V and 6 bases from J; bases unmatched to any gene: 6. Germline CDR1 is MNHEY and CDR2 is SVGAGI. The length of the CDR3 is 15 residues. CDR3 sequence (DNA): TGTGCCAGCAGATCACCGGGACAGGGTAATTCACCCCTCCACTTT. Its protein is CASRSPGQGNSPLHF.

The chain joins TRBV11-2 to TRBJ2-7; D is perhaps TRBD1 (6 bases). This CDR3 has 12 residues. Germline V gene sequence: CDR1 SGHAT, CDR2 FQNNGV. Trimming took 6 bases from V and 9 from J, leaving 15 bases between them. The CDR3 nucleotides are TGTGCCAGCAGTCCAAGGGGGTATGGGCAGTACTTC. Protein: CASSPRGYGQYF.